The present T cell receptor (beta chain) was sequenced within a study of CD8+ T cells in alopecia areata. Study results and limitations: Lesional tissue from the scalp (especially in alopecia totalis/universalis) showed higher clonality than normal scalp. Clarity of TCR sharing across patients fell short of that in mice, possibly HLA-related.

The treatment here: oral pan-JAK inhibitor, 5-10 mg twice daily. Germline CDR1 is SGHRS and CDR2 is YFSETQ. Trimming removed 4 bases from V and 3 bases from J, with 8 bases in between. CDR3 length equals 13 residues. Investigators isolated RNA and reverse transcribed it into cDNA to act as the sequencing template. Some clones are missing from TCRdb's copy, which holds only in-frame ones; the method was immunoSEQ multiplex PCR. The data show roughly 100,000 clones, just over 85% seen once. Notes on this clone: The target antigen is unknown. The same CDR3 can be traced to other DNA sequences in this sample.

The sequence was collected from a human donor with alopecia areata. The sample consisted of CD8+ T cells sorted from blood, taken around week 34, from a patient treated with tofacitinib. This chain links TRBV5-1 with TRBJ2-1; D not resolved. CDR3 nucleotide sequence: TGCGCCAGCAGCCTGTGGCGCTACAATGAGCAGTTCTTC. This codes for CASSLWRYNEQFF.